This is a list of T cell receptor beta chains from one sample in a study of blood T cell repertoires in COVID-19. Generated by immunoSEQ multiplex PCR, the TCRdb table keeps only in-frame clones and is missing some. Here the sample spans 150,000 to 180,000 clones, roughly 88% being singletons. Sequenced material: peripheral blood. Receptors were obtained from a man between 60 and 75 years old with COVID-19, enrolled during active disease. Each CDR3 is given with its conserved first and last residue. Fields, in order: V gene, J gene, clone size, D gene, CDR3 protein, CDR3 DNA. A D gene is named only where the DNA matches it firmly. Only part of the rows carry a size: once, few, many, or a class if the clone is expanded.

TRBV18	TRBJ2-1	.	TRBD2	CASSPRTSEGGEQFF	TGTGCCAGCTCACCAAGGACTAGCGAAGGGGGAGAGCAGTTCTTC
TRBV7-2	TRBJ2-5	.	TRBD2	CASSHGGGVLETQYF	TGTGCCAGCAGCCATGGCGGGGGGGTATTGGAGACCCAGTACTTC
TRBV5-6	TRBJ1-6	.	.	CASSLGQYNSPLHF	TGTGCCAGCAGTTTGGGCCAGTATAATTCACCCCTCCACTTT
TRBV6-5	TRBJ1-1	.	.	CASSYSRNLNTEAFF	TGTGCCAGCAGTTACTCGCGTAACTTGAACACTGAAGCTTTCTTT
TRBV7-9	TRBJ2-1	.	TRBD1	CASSFAGGEQFF	TGTGCCAGCAGCTTTGCAGGGGGTGAGCAGTTCTTC
TRBV6-5	TRBJ1-5	.	.	CASSAGRGQPQHF	TGTGCCAGCAGCGCAGGGCGGGGACAGCCCCAGCATTTT
TRBV19	TRBJ2-1	.	TRBD2	CASSLQRDPPEQFF	TGTGCCAGTAGCCTGCAGCGGGACCCCCCTGAGCAGTTCTTC
TRBV3-1/TRBV3-2	TRBJ1-1	once	TRBD1	CASSPGQMNTEAFF	TGTGCCAGCAGCCCGGGACAGATGAACACTGAAGCTTTCTTT
TRBV5-5	TRBJ2-5	.	TRBD2	CASSIRTSGRTDGETQYF	TGTGCCAGCAGCATCCGGACTAGCGGGAGGACGGATGGAGAGACCCAGTACTTC
TRBV7-7	TRBJ2-3	.	.	CASSPGGPTDTQYF	TGTGCTAGCAGCCCGGGCGGGCCCACAGATACGCAGTATTTT
TRBV6-1	TRBJ2-7	few	TRBD1	CASREAGTGGHEQYF	TGTGCCAGCAGGGAAGCCGGGACAGGGGGCCACGAGCAGTACTTC
TRBV5-1	TRBJ2-7	.	.	CASSAFQAYEQYF	TGCGCCAGCAGCGCCTTTCAAGCCTATGAGCAGTACTTC
TRBV10-3	TRBJ1-6	.	TRBD1	CATWDRDGGNSPLHF	TGTGCCACCTGGGACAGGGACGGGGGTAATTCACCCCTCCACTTT
TRBV11-3	TRBJ1-3	.	.	CAGSNSYGNTIYF	TGTGCCGGCAGCAACTCCTACGGAAACACCATATATTTT
TRBV18	TRBJ2-7	once	.	CASSPPYSPYEQYF	TGTGCCAGCTCACCACCGTACAGCCCCTACGAGCAGTACTTC
TRBV6-5	TRBJ2-3	.	TRBD1	CASSMGQTNTDTQYF	TGTGCCAGCAGTATGGGACAGACTAACACAGATACGCAGTATTTT
TRBV4-2	TRBJ2-7	few	.	CASSHAGDYEQYF	TGTGCCAGCAGCCATGCAGGGGACTACGAGCAGTACTTC
TRBV9	TRBJ2-5	.	TRBD2	CASSPGGAGTSGETQYF	TGTGCCAGCAGCCCGGGGGGCGCGGGGACTAGCGGAGAGACCCAGTACTTC
TRBV10-3	TRBJ1-1	.	.	CALHRENTEAFF	TGTGCCCTTCATCGGGAGAACACTGAAGCTTTCTTT
TRBV6-5	TRBJ2-2	.	TRBD2	CAAGDPGELFF	TGTGCCGCGGGGGACCCCGGGGAGCTGTTTTTT
TRBV5-1	TRBJ2-3	.	.	CASSLEQSTDTQYF	TGCGCCAGCAGCTTGGAACAGAGCACAGATACGCAGTATTTT
TRBV5-1	TRBJ2-2	once	.	CASSVSTGDTGELFF	TGCGCCAGCAGCGTATCGACAGGAGACACCGGGGAGCTGTTTTTT